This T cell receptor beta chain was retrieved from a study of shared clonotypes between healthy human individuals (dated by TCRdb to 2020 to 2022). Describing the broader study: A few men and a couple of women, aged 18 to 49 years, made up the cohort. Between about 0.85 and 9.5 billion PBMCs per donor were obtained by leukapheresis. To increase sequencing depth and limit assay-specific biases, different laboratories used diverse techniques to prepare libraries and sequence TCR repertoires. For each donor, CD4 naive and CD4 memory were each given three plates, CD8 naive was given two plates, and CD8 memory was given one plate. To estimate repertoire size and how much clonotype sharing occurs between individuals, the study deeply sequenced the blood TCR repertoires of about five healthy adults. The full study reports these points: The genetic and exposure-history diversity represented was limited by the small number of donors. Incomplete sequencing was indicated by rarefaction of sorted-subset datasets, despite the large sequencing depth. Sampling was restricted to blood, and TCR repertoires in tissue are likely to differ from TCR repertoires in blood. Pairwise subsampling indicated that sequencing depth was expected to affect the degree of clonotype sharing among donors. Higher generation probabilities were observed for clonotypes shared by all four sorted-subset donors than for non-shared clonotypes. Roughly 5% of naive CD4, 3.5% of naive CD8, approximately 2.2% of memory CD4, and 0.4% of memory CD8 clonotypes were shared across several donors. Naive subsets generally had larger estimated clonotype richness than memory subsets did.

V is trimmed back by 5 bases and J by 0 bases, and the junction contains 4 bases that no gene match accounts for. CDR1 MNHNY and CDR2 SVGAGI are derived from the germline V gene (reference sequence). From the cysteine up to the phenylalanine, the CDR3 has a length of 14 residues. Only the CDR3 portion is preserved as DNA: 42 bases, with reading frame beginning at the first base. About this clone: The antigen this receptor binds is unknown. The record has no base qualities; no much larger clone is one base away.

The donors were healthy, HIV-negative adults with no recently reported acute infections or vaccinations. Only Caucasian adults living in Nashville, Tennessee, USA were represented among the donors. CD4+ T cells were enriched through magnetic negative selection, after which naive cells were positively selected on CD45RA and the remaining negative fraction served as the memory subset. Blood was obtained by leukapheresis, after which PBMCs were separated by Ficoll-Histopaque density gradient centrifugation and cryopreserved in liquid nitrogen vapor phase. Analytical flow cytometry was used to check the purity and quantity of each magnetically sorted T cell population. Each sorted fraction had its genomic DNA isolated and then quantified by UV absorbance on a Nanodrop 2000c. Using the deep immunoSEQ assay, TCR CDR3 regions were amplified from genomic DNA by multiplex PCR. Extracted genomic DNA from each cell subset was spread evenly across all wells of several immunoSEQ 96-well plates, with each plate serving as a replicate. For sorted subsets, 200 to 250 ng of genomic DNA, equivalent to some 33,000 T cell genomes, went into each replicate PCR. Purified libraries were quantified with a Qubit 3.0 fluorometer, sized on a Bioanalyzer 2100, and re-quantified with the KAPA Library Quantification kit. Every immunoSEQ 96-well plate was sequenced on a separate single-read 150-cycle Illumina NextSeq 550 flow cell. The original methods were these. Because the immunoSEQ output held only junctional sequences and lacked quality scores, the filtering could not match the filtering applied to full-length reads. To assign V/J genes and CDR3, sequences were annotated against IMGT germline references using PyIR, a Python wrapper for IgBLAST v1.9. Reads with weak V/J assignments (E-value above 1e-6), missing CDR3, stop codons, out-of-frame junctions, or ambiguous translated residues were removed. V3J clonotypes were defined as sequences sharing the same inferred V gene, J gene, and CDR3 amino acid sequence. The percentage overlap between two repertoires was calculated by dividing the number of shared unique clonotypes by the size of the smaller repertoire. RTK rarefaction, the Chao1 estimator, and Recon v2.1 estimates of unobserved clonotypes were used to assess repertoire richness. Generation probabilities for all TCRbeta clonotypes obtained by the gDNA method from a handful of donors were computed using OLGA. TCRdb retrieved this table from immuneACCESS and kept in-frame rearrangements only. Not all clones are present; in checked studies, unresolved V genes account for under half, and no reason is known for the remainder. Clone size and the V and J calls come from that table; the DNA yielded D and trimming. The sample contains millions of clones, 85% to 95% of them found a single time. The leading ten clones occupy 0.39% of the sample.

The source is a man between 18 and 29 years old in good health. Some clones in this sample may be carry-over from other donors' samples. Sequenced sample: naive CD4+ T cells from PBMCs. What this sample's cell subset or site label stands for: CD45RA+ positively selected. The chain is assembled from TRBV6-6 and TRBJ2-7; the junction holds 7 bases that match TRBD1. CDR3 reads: CASSPTGSSYEQYF. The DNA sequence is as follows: TGTGCCAGCAGTCCGACAGGGTCCTCCTACGAGCAGTACTTC.